This T cell receptor (beta chain) was obtained from a study of blood T cell repertoires in COVID-19. Study-level information: Samples taken during acute and convalescent COVID-19 were collected in the United States, Italy and Spain. Sample material is recorded as cDNA or gDNA derived from T cells, B-cell-depleted T cells, or PBMCs.

V lost 2 bases and J lost 1; bases outside the gene matches: 1. From germline, CDR1 is LNHDA and CDR2 SQIVND (reference sequence). There are 15 residues in the CDR3. Source study methods: Amplification of reference gene primers provided the estimated nucleated cell counts. The method was immunoSEQ multiplex PCR; TCRdb's version includes in-frame clones alone and lacks a portion of them. Clonal size and the V and J genes are those of that table, whereas D and trimming came from the DNA. The table includes 250,000 to 300,000 clones, around 87% detected once. The sequence was obtained from a woman aged 50 to 60 who had recovered from COVID-19. Sequencing was done on a sample of peripheral blood. The chain combines TRBV19 with TRBJ2-2, with TRBD1 matching 7 bases. The CDR3 DNA is TGTGCCAGTAGTATAAGGACAGGGAACACCGGGGAGCTGTTTTTT. Protein: CASSIRTGNTGELFF.